A single sample is the source of the 30 T cell receptor beta chains below, sequenced in a study of blood T cell repertoires in COVID-19. TCRdb's table, derived via immunoSEQ multiplex PCR, lists solely in-frame clones and lacks some. The profile shows about 280,000 clones, 80% to 90% of them singletons. Sequenced input: peripheral blood. The receptor source for this set is a woman between 65 and 79 years old with acute or convalescent COVID-19.

This clone has a single count. The CDR3 region is CASSQAGARGRETQYF. The DNA of the CDR3 is TGTGCCAGCAGCCAAGCAGGGGCCCGGGGTCGGGAGACCCAGTACTTC. The V gene is TRBV3-1 (or the pseudogene TRBV3-2), the J gene TRBJ2-5; D is possibly TRBD1 (6 bases). CDR1 is LGHDT, CDR2 YNNKEL, per germline (reference sequence). The CDR3 runs to 16 residues. The ends were cut back, 1 base at V and 5 bases at J, with 17 bases in the middle.

J is TRBJ2-7 and V is TRBV28; weak D call: TRBD1 (6 bases). CDR1 is MDHEN and CDR2 is SYDVKM in the germline V gene. V lost 6 bases and J lost 3, with 15 bases in between. The CDR3 spans 14 residues. The CDR3 spells CASRIGGPLYEQYF. The CDR3 DNA follows: TGTGCCAGCAGGATAGGGGGTCCCCTCTACGAGCAGTACTTC. Drawing the rest from reference TRBV28 and TRBJ2-7, the complete variable domain is DVKVTQSSRYLVKRTGEKVFLECVQDMDHENMFWYRQDPGLGLRLIYFSYDVKMKEKGDIPEGYSVSREKKERFSLILESASTNQTSMYLCASRIGGPLYEQYFGPGTRLTVT.

The chain combines TRBV5-6 with TRBJ2-1; 9 positions match TRBD2. Germline assignment: CDR1 SGHDT and CDR2 YYEEEE. This CDR3 has 17 amino acids. V gave up 0 bases and J gave up 8 bases; unmatched junction bases: 12. Written as DNA, the CDR3 is TGTGCCAGCAGCTTGGGGCGAAAAACTAGCGGGCGGTATGAGCAGTTCTTC. It codes for CASSLGRKTSGRYEQFF.

The chain links TRBV19 to TRBJ1-2, with D perhaps matching TRBD1 (6 bases). The germline gives CDR1 LNHDA, CDR2 SQIVND (reference sequence). Trimming took 7 bases from V and 1 from J, leaving 16 bases between them. The CDR3 loop spans 15 amino acids. CDR3 protein: CASTVGHLVNYGYTF. The CDR3 nucleotides read TGTGCCAGTACCGTGGGACATTTAGTTAACTATGGCTACACCTTC. Full variable domain (remainder filled in from reference TRBV19 and TRBJ1-2): DGGITQSPKYLFRKEGQNVTLSCEQNLNHDAMYWYRQDPGQGLRLIYYSQIVNDFQKGDIAEGYSVSREKKESFPLTVTSAQKNPTAFYLCASTVGHLVNYGYTFGSGTRLTVV.

V usage is TRBV5-1 and J usage is TRBJ2-5, with D possibly TRBD1 on 6 matching bases. The CDR3 extends over 21 amino acids. V was pared by 0 bases and J by 4 bases, with 31 bases between. The germline CDR1 and CDR2 sequences are SGHRS and YFSETQ. Written as DNA, the CDR3 is TGCGCCAGCAGCTTGGGGCATCCTGGCGTATTACTAGGGGGTGGAACAGAGACCCAGTACTTC. Its protein is CASSLGHPGVLLGGGTETQYF.

The chain links TRBV13 to TRBJ2-7; TRBD2 aligns across 7 bases. The V segment lost 2 bases and the J segment 3 bases; nucleotides outside the gene matches: 4. Germline CDR1 reads PRHDT; CDR2 reads FYEKMQ (reference sequence). CDR3 length: 14 amino acids. The CDR3 protein is CASSLRDYDYEQYF. DNA of the CDR3: TGTGCCAGCAGCTTAAGGGACTACGACTACGAGCAGTACTTC.

In DNA, the CDR3 is TGTGCCAGCAGGGGACAGGGGAACACCGGGGAGCTGTTTTTT. Amino acid sequence: CASRGQGNTGELFF. The genes are TRBV2 and TRBJ2-2, with 9 bases lining up with TRBD1. V lost 6 bases, J lost 1 base, and 0 bases stayed unmatched. The germline CDR1 and CDR2 sequences are SNHLY and FYNNEI. The CDR3 contains 14 residues.

This chain links TRBV7-9 with TRBJ1-3; possible D gene TRBD1, 5 bases. Trimming stripped 5 bases from V and 11 bases from J, with 13 bases between. The CDR3 has 12 residues. CDR1 is SEHNR, CDR2 FQNEAQ, per germline (reference sequence). The DNA of the CDR3 is TGTGCCAGCAGCCTTCCGGGACTTGCCATATATTTT. It translates to CASSLPGLAIYF.

The sample holds one count of this clone. The chain employs TRBV2 and TRBJ1-2; D is perhaps TRBD1 (6 bases). The germline V gene encodes CDR1 SNHLY and CDR2 FYNNEI. The CDR3 loop spans 14 amino acids. V was trimmed by 2 bases and J by 4 bases, leaving 11 bases between them. The CDR3 sequence is CASSEWQGSYGYTF. CDR3 coding DNA: TGTGCCAGCAGTGAATGGCAGGGGAGCTATGGCTACACCTTC.

The rearrangement links TRBV5-4 to TRBJ2-1; TRBD1 might be the D (6 bases). Germline V gene lookup returns CDR1 SGHNT and CDR2 YYREEE (reference sequence). CDR3 length equals 14 residues. V was shortened by 2 bases and J by 8 bases, with 14 bases between the two germline ends. The CDR3 region has the DNA TGTGCCAGCAGCTTCGAGGACAGAACGCATGAGCAGTTCTTC. Translation: CASSFEDRTHEQFF.

V is TRBV18 and J is TRBJ2-2; D is perhaps TRBD1 (6 bases). The germline V gene encodes CDR1 KGHSH and CDR2 LQKENI. The CDR3 sequence is 14 residues long. Trimming removed 1 base from V and 3 bases from J, with 6 bases in between. Here the CDR3 DNA reads TGTGCCAGCTCACCACAGGGGGACACCGGGGAGCTGTTTTTT. Protein sequence: CASSPQGDTGELFF.

This clone was counted a single time. The CDR3 loop reads CACRTVGTILGGYTF. DNA for the CDR3: TGTGCCTGCCGGACAGTTGGTACAATCTTAGGTGGCTACACCTTC. The rearrangement links TRBV30 to TRBJ1-2; D is possibly TRBD1 (6 bases). The germline V gene has CDR1 GTSNPN and CDR2 SVGIG (reference sequence). CDR3 length: 15 amino acids. The V and J ends lost 6 bases and 7 bases respectively, with 24 bases between them. Variable domain in full (rest from reference TRBV30 and TRBJ1-2): SQTIHQWPATLVQPVGSPLSLECTVEGTSNPNLYWYRQAAGRGLQLLFYSVGIGQISSEVPQNLSASRPQDRQFILSSKKLLLSDSGFYLCACRTVGTILGGYTFGSGTRLTVV.

The rearrangement joins TRBV2 to TRBJ1-2; a possible D gene is TRBD1 (6 bases). The CDR3 is 13 amino acids. The V and J ends lost 1 base and 8 bases respectively, with 11 bases between them. Per germline, CDR1 SNHLY and CDR2 FYNNEI. The CDR3 nucleotides read TGTGCCAGCAGTGAAGGGGGGGGCCAGGGCTACACCTTC. Translation gives CASSEGGGQGYTF.

The chain combines TRBV4-1 with TRBJ2-1; 8 bases match TRBD2. Germline assignment: CDR1 MGHRA and CDR2 YSYEKL. CDR3 length: 15 residues. Trimming at V came to 7 bases and at J to 9 bases, leaving 14 bases not matched to a gene. DNA for the CDR3: TGCGCCAGCACCCACCCCCCACGGGGGGGTGGTGAGCAGTTCTTC. Its protein is CASTHPPRGGGEQFF.

The CDR3 bases are TGTGCCAGCTTAATACAGGGTACCAATAATTCACCCCTCCACTTT. Translating gives CASLIQGTNNSPLHF. The chain is built from TRBV2 and TRBJ1-6, with D possibly being TRBD1 (6 bases). Trimming cost V 8 bases and J 5 bases, with 16 bases left between them. CDR1 and CDR2 from the germline V gene are SNHLY and FYNNEI. The CDR3 has 15 amino acids.

The genes are TRBV20-1 and TRBJ1-3, with a weak D call TRBD1 (6 bases). V was pared by 4 bases and J by 0 bases, with 13 bases between. CDR1 and CDR2 (germline): DFQATT, SNEGSKA (reference sequence). This CDR3 is built from 15 residues. CDR3 region: CSATDTGSSGNTIYF. CDR3 nucleotides: TGCAGTGCTACTGATACAGGGAGCTCTGGAAACACCATATATTTT.

The chain has TRBV1 and TRBJ1-2; TRBD1, the table's D call, lacks a check against the DNA. TRBV1 is a known pseudogene. The CDR3 loop spans 16 amino acids. The CDR3 loop is CTSSLPGQARRYGYTF. The CDR3 DNA reads as TGCACCAGCAGCCTACCGGGACAGGCGCGACGATATGGCTACACCTTC.

V is TRBV3-1 (or the pseudogene TRBV3-2) and J is TRBJ1-1; the D gene is possibly TRBD1 (6 bases). CDR3 size: 13 residues. V lost 0 bases and J lost 6, with 8 bases in between. Per the germline V gene, CDR1 is LGHDT and CDR2 is YNNKEL (reference sequence). CDR3 DNA sequence: TGTGCCAGCAGCCAAGATCGACAGGCTGAAGCTTTCTTT. Its translation: CASSQDRQAEAFF.

J is TRBJ2-3 and V is TRBV7-9, with 7 bases identical to TRBD2. The germline CDR1 and CDR2 sequences are SEHNR and FQNEAQ (reference sequence). V lost 11 bases to trimming and J lost 9 bases; unmatched junction nucleotides: 11. The CDR3 loop spans 12 amino acids. The CDR3 nucleotides are TGTGCCGGAAGCGGGGACGGAGAGACGCAGTATTTT. Its translation is CAGSGDGETQYF.

The chain carries TRBV3-1 (or the pseudogene TRBV3-2) and TRBJ1-6, with a possible D match to TRBD1 (6 bases). This CDR3 spans 14 amino acids. Trimming removed 5 bases from V and 7 bases from J, with 12 bases in between. CDR1 LGHDT and CDR2 YNNKEL come from the germline V gene (reference sequence). CDR3 sequence: CASSFRGTNSPLHF. Here the CDR3 DNA reads TGTGCCAGCAGCTTTAGGGGGACCAATTCACCCCTCCACTTT.

The gene calls are TRBV2 and TRBJ1-4, with D uncertain. The CDR3 runs 12 residues. The V gene lost 6 bases and the J gene lost 7 bases, with 9 bases spanning the gap. CDR1 is SNHLY, CDR2 FYNNEI, per germline. The CDR3 bases are TGTGCCAGCAGGCTTCCGGGTGAAAAACTGTTTTTT. Translating it yields CASRLPGEKLFF.

The chain uses TRBV5-1 and TRBJ2-3; 11 bases line up with TRBD2. Germline CDR1 reads SGHRS; CDR2 reads YFSETQ. The CDR3 covers 17 residues. J was trimmed by 4 bases and V by 5 bases; bases with no gene match: 12. CDR3 nucleotides: TGCGCCAGCAGATTGTGGCTAGCGGGGGGAACGGCAGATACGCAGTATTTT. This codes for CASRLWLAGGTADTQYF.

The chain couples TRBV5-3 to TRBJ1-5; 7 bases match TRBD1. TRBV5-3 is marked as an open reading frame, function uncertain. Germline trimming cut 3 bases from V and 0 bases from J; bases unmatched to any gene: 9. This CDR3 comprises 17 residues. CDR3 nucleotides: TGTGCCAGAAGCTGCTGGACAGGAGTTTATAGCAATCAGCCCCAGCATTTT. Translation: CARSCWTGVYSNQPQHF.

This clone was found a few times. V usage is TRBV11-1 and J usage is TRBJ1-1; D gene ambiguous. V lost 2 bases, J lost 5 bases, and 9 bases lay in between. CDR1 SGHAT and CDR2 FQDESV come from the germline V gene (reference sequence). The length of the CDR3 is 13 residues. The CDR3 loop is CASSLTGKTEAFF. CDR3 DNA: TGTGCCAGCAGCTTAACGGGGAAGACTGAAGCTTTCTTT.

The chain links TRBV5-5 to TRBJ1-4; maybe TRBD1 (5 bases). V was trimmed by 0 bases and J by 4 bases, leaving 13 bases between them. The CDR3 extends over 16 amino acids. Germline CDR1 SGHKS, CDR2 YYEKEE (reference sequence). CDR3 coding DNA: TGTGCCAGCAGCTTGGGTGTCGGGGGAGGTAATGAAAAACTGTTTTTT. This encodes CASSLGVGGGNEKLFF.

The J gene is TRBJ2-1, the V gene TRBV3-1 (or the pseudogene TRBV3-2); TRBD2 aligns across 7 bases. The CDR3 extends over 11 amino acids. Trimming took 0 bases from V and 14 from J; bases not matched to a gene: 1. Germline V gene data show CDR1 as LGHDT and CDR2 as YNNKEL (reference sequence). This CDR3 is CASSQEGGKFF. Here the CDR3 DNA reads TGTGCCAGCAGCCAAGAGGGGGGGAAGTTCTTC.

The chain recombines TRBV5-1 with TRBJ2-5; 8 positions agree with TRBD2. CDR3 length equals 14 residues. Germline V lookup: CDR1 SGHRS, CDR2 YFSETQ. V shed 6 bases and J 1 base; nucleotides not matched to a gene: 5. The DNA of the CDR3 is TGCGCCAGCAAGGCTAGCGGGCCCCAAGAGACCCAGTACTTC. Protein: CASKASGPQETQYF.

This sequence joins TRBV4-1 and TRBJ1-1; no clear D. V dropped 8 bases and J dropped 4 bases, with 14 bases sitting between them. The length of the CDR3 is 13 residues. Germline V CDR1 and CDR2: MGHRA, YSYEKL. The CDR3 coding sequence is TGCGCCAGCGCCCCGGCGGGATTCACTGAAGCTTTCTTT. This codes for CASAPAGFTEAFF.

The chain has TRBV10-3 and TRBJ2-1; TRBD2 matches 7 bases. Germline V gene data show CDR1 as ENHRY and CDR2 as SYGVKD. Trimming took 6 bases from V and 6 from J; bases not matched to a gene: 14. The CDR3 length is 16 residues. The CDR3 loop is CAIRGSAGGFPNEQFF. The CDR3 bases are TGTGCCATCAGGGGGTCTGCCGGGGGGTTCCCCAATGAGCAGTTCTTC.

The chain is built from TRBV20-1 and TRBJ1-5, with TRBD1 matching over 9 bases. Germline lookup yields CDR1 DFQATT and CDR2 SNEGSKA (reference sequence). The junction had 6 bases not matched to a gene; V was cut back by 3 bases and J by 3 bases. This CDR3 is built from 15 residues. CDR3 nucleotides: TGCAGTGCTAGTGGGACAGGGAGGGTCAATCAGCCCCAGCATTTT. As protein: CSASGTGRVNQPQHF.